This T cell receptor (beta chain) came from a study of tumor-infiltrating lymphocytes in primary liver carcinoma. Study at large: About 3.5 to 7.5 million productive TCRbeta reads were obtained from the samples, with similar numbers across tissue types.

TCR beta cDNA was prepared out of roughly 490 ng total RNA by means of a constant-region primer. Three-round nested multiplex PCR performed with slightly modified ARM-PCR produced the TCR beta libraries. A C-beta reverse primer and TRBV1-TRBV30 forward primers served in each of the first two PCR rounds, at ten to eleven cycles apiece. Using its own MiXCR run on the multiplex PCR reads, TCRdb lists one record per CDR3 protein. Seen here are 95,000 to 150,000 distinct CDR3 sequences, 64% observed once, and the top ten hold roughly 8%. CDR1 is LGHNA and CDR2 is YNFKEQ in the germline V gene. Trimming removed 4 bases at V and 1 base at J, with 11 bases between. The CDR3 has 14 residues. This clonotype came up many times. Its antigen is undetermined. For each extraction, RNA and DNA were obtained together from approximately 20-30 mg of unsorted bulk tissue. There were only treatment-naive patients, all with chronic HBV infection.

Study results and limitations: A significantly higher top-250-clone fraction was recorded for tumors than for blood (p = 0.039).

The receptor was derived from a woman aged 55-70 years with primary liver carcinoma and hepatitis B virus infection. The sequencing input was liver tumor tissue from sampling region 3. Documented subset: tumor region T3, left-lateral pole. This chain uses TRBV4-2 with TRBJ2-7; D is undetermined. The CDR3 is CASSPSGRSYEQYF. DNA of the CDR3: TGTGCCAGCAGCCCCTCCGGTCGGTCCTACGAGCAGTACTTC.